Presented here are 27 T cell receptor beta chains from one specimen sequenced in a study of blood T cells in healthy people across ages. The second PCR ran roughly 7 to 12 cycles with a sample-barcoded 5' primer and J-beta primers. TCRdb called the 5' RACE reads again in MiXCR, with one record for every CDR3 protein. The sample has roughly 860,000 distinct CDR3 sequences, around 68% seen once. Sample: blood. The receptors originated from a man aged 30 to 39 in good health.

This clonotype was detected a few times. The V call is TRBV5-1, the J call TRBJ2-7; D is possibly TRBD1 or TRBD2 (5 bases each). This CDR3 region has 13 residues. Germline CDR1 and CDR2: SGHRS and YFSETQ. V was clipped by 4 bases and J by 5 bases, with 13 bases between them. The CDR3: CASSPGTFHEQYF. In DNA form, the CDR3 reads TGCGCCAGCAGCCCCGGGACCTTCCACGAGCAGTACTTC.

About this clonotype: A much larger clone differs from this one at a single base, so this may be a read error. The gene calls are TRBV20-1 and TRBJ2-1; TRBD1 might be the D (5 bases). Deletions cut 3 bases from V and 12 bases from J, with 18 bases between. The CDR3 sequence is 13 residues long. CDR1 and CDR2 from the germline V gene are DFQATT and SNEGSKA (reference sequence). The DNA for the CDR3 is TGCAGTGCTAGCGCCACCAGGGTTGGTGGGCAGTTCTTC. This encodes CSASATRVGGQFF.

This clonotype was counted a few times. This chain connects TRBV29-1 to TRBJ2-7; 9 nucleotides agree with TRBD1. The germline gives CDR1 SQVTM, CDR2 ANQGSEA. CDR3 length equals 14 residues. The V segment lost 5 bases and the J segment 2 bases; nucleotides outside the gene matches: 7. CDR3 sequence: CSVQTGGDTYEQYF. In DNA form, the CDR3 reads TGCAGCGTTCAGACAGGGGGAGATACCTACGAGCAGTACTTC.

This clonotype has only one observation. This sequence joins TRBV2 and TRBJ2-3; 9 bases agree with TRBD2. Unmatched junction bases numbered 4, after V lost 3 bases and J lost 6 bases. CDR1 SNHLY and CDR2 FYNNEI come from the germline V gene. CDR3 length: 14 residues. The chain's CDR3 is CASSDGLAPDTQYF. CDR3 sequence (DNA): TGTGCCAGCAGTGACGGACTAGCGCCTGATACGCAGTATTTT.

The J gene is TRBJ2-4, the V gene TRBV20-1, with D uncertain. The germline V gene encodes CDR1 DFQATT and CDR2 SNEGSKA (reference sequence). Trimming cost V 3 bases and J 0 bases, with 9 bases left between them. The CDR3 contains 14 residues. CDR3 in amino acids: CSASFSLAKNIQYF. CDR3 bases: TGCAGTGCTAGTTTTTCCCTAGCCAAAAACATTCAGTACTTC.

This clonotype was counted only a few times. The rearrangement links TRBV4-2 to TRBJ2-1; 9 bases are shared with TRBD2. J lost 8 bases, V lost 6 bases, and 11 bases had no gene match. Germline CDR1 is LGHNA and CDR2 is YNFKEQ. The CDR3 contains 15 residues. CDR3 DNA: TGTGCCAGCAGTCTTGGGACTAGCAACCTCGATGAGCAGTTCTTC. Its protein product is CASSLGTSNLDEQFF.

The CDR3 loop is CSARDGRIPRGISPLHF. CDR3 nucleotide sequence: TGCAGTGCTAGAGATGGGCGAATCCCCCGTGGGATTTCACCCCTCCACTTT. V usage is TRBV20-1 and J usage is TRBJ1-6; D remains unclear. The CDR3 consists of 17 residues. V lost 0 bases and J lost 9, with 21 bases in between. Germline values: CDR1 DFQATT, CDR2 SNEGSKA (reference sequence).

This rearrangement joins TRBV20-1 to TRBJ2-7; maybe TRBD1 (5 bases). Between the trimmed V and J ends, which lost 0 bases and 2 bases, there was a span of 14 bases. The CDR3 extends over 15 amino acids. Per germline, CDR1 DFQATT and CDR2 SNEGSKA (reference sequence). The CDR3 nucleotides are TGCAGTGCTAGAGATGCCCGGACAAGAACCTACGAGCAGTACTTC. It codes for CSARDARTRTYEQYF.

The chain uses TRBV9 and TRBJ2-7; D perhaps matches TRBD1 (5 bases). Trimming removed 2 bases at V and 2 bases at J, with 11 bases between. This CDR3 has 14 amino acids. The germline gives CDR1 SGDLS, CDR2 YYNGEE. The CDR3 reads CASSVTGRAYEQYF. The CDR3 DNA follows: TGTGCCAGCAGCGTCACCGGCAGGGCCTACGAGCAGTACTTC.

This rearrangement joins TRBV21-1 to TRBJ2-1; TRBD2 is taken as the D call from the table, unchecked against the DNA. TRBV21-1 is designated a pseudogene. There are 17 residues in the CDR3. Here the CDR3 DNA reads TGTGCCAGCAGCTGGTCTAGCGGGGGGCCCTCCTACAATGAGCAGTTCTTC. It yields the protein CASSWSSGGPSYNEQFF.

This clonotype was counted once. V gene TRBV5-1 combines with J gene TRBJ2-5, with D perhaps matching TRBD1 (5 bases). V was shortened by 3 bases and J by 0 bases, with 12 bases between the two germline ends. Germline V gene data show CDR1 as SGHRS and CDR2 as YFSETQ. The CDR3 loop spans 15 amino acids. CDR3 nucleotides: TGCGCCAGCAGCTCGCCGCAGGGAAACCAAGAGACCCAGTACTTC. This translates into CASSSPQGNQETQYF. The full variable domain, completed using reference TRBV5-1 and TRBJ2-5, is KAGVTQTPRYLIKTRGQQVTLSCSPISGHRSVSWYQQTPGQGLQFLFEYFSETQRNKGNFPGRFSGRQFSNSRSEMNVSTLELGDSALYLCASSSPQGNQETQYFGPGTRLLVL.

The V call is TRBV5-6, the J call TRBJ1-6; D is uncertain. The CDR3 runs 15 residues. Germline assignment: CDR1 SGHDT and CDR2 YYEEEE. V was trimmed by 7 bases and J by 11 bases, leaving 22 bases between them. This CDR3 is CASRLGATGHAPLHF. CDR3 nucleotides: TGTGCCAGCCGCCTTGGAGCGACTGGGCATGCACCCCTCCACTTT. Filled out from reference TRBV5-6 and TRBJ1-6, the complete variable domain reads DAGVTQSPTHLIKTRGQQVTLRCSPKSGHDTVSWYQQALGQGPQFIFQYYEEEERQRGNFPDRFSGHQFPNYSSELNVNALLLGDSALYLCASRLGATGHAPLHFGNGTRLTVT.

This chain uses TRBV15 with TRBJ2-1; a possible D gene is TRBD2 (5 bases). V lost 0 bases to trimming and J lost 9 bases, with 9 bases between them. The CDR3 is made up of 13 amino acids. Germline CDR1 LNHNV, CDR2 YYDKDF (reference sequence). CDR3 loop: CATSRDSAVEQFF. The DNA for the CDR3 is TGTGCCACCAGCAGAGATTCAGCGGTTGAGCAGTTCTTC. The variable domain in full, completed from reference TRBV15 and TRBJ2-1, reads DAMVIQNPRYQVTQFGKPVTLSCSQTLNHNVMYWYQQKSSQAPKLLFHYYDKDFNNEADTPDNFQSRRPNTSFCFLDIRSPGLGDTAMYLCATSRDSAVEQFFGPGTRLTVL.

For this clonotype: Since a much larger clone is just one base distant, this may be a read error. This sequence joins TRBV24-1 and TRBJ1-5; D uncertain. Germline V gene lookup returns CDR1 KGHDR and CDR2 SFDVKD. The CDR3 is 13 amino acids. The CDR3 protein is CAPSGELEQPQHF. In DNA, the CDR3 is TGTGCCCCCAGTGGCGAGTTGGAGCAGCCCCAGCATTTT.

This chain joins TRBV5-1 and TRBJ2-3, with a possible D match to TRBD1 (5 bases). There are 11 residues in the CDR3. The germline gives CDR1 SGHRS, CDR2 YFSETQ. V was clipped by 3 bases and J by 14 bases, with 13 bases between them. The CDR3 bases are TGCGCCAGCAGCTCAGGGTGGGTGTGGTATTTT. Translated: CASSSGWVWYF.

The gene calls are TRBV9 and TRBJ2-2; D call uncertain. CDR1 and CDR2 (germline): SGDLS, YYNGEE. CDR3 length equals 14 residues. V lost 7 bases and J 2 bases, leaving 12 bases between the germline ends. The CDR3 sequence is CASQGRTNTGELFF. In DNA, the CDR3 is TGTGCCAGCCAAGGCAGGACCAACACCGGGGAGCTGTTTTTT.

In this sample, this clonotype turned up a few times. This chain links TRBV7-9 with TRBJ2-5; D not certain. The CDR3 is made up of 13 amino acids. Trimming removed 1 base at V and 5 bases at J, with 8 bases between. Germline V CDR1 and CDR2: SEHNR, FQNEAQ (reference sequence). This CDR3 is CASSLELGETQYF. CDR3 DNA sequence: TGTGCCAGCAGCTTAGAGTTAGGGGAGACCCAGTACTTC.

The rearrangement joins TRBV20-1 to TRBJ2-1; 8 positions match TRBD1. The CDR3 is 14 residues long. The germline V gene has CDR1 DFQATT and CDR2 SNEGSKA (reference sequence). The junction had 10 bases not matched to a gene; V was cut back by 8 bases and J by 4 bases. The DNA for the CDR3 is TGCAGTACCCCCGGCAGGGGGCTTTACAATGAGCAGTTCTTC. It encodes CSTPGRGLYNEQFF.

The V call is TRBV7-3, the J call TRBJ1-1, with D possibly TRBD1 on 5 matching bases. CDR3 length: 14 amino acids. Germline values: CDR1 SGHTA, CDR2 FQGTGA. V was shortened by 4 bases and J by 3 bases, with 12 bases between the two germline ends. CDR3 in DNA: TGTGCCAGCAGCTACGGGGGGGGATACACTGAAGCTTTCTTT. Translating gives CASSYGGGYTEAFF.

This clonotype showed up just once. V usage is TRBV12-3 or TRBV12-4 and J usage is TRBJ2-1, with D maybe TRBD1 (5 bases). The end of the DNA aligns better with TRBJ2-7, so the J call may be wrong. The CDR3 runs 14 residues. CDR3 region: CASSLGGHYNEQYF. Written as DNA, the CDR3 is TGTGCCAGCAGTTTAGGGGGCCACTACAATGAGCAGTACTTC.

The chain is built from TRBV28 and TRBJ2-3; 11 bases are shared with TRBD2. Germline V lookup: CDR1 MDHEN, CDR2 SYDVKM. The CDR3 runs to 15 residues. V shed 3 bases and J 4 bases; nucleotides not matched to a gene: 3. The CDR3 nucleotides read TGTGCCAGCAGTTTCCCTAGCGGGGGGTCAGATACGCAGTATTTT. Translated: CASSFPSGGSDTQYF.

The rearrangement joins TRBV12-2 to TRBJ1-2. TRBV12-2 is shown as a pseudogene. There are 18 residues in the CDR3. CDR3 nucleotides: TGTGCAAGTCGCTTAGCGAGCCCGCAAGGATCCGCCAACTATGGCTACACCTTC. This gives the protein CASRLASPQGSANYGYTF.

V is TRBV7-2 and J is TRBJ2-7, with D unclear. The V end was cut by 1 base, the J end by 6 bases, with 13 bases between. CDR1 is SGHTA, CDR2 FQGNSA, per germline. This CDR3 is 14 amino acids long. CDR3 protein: CASSLDPQRREQYF. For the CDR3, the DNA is TGTGCCAGCAGCTTAGACCCCCAACGGCGCGAGCAGTACTTC.

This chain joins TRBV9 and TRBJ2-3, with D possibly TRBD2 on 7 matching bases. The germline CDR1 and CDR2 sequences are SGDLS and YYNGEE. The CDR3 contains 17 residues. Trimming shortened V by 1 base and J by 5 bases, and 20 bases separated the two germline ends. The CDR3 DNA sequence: TGTGCCAGCAGCGTATCGGGCCCCTGGGGGGGGCAAGATACGCAGTATTTT. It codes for CASSVSGPWGGQDTQYF.

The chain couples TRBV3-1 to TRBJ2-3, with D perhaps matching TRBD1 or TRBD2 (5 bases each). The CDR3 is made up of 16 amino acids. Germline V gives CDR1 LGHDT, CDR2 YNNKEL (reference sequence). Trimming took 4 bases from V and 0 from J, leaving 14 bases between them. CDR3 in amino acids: CASSRLGTPSTDTQYF. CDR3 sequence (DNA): TGTGCCAGCAGCCGATTGGGGACGCCTAGCACAGATACGCAGTATTTT.

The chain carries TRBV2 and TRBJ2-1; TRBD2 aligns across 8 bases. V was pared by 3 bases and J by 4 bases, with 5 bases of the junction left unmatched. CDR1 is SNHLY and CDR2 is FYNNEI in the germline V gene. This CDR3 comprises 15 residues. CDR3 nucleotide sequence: TGTGCCAGCAGTGAGGGCGGGGGGCCATACAATGAGCAGTTCTTC. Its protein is CASSEGGGPYNEQFF.

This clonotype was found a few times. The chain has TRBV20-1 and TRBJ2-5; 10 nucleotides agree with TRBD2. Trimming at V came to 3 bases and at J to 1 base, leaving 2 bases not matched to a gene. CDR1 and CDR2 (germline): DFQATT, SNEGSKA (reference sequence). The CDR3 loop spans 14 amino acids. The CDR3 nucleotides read TGCAGTGCTAGCCGGACTAGCGGCCAAGAGACCCAGTACTTC. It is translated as CSASRTSGQETQYF.